These 16 T cell receptor beta chains were all obtained from the same sample, sequenced in a study of blood T cell repertoires in COVID-19. Method: immunoSEQ multiplex PCR; TCRdb's copy keeps in-frame clones and lacks some. Among about 150,000 clones listed, around 78% were seen once. Sequencing was performed on peripheral blood. These receptors came from an elderly man with acute or convalescent COVID-19.

This clone showed up just once. V and J are TRBV19 and TRBJ2-5; tentatively, D is TRBD2 (5 bases). The CDR3 sequence is 14 residues long. CDR1 and CDR2 (germline): LNHDA, SQIVND (reference sequence). With 5 bases removed from V and 1 base from J, the gap between germline ends came to 11 bases. The CDR3 region is CASSPGLSQETQYF. CDR3 coding DNA: TGTGCCAGTAGTCCAGGACTGTCCCAAGAGACCCAGTACTTC. Variable domain in full (rest from reference TRBV19 and TRBJ2-5): DGGITQSPKYLFRKEGQNVTLSCEQNLNHDAMYWYRQDPGQGLRLIYYSQIVNDFQKGDIAEGYSVSREKKESFPLTVTSAQKNPTAFYLCASSPGLSQETQYFGPGTRLLVL.

The chain has TRBV6-2 or TRBV6-3 and TRBJ2-1; a weak D match, TRBD2 (6 bases). The ends were cut back, 4 bases at V and 6 bases at J, with 10 bases in the middle. CDR3 length: 13 amino acids. Germline CDR1 is MNHEY and CDR2 is SVGEGT. CDR3 residues: CASSLEGLNEQFF. The CDR3 bases are TGTGCCAGCAGTTTAGAGGGACTCAATGAGCAGTTCTTC.

This clone has just a few counts. J is TRBJ1-3 and V is TRBV5-1; 9 nucleotides line up with TRBD1. Germline V gene data show CDR1 as SGHRS and CDR2 as YFSETQ. Trimming took 5 bases from V and 2 from J; bases not matched to a gene: 5. CDR3 size: 15 residues. The CDR3 spells CASSRDRETGNTIYF. In DNA, the CDR3 is TGCGCCAGCAGTAGGGACAGGGAGACTGGAAACACCATATATTTT.

This clone appeared a single time. The chain joins TRBV18 to TRBJ2-3; 9 bases map to TRBD1. This CDR3 is built from 15 residues. Germline CDR1 reads KGHSH; CDR2 reads LQKENI. V trimming: 1 base; J trimming: 7 bases; junction bases outside the gene matches: 6. The CDR3 reads CASSPLGTGGNTQYF. The CDR3 nucleotides are TGTGCCAGCTCACCACTCGGAACAGGGGGCAATACGCAGTATTTT.

The chain carries TRBV28 and TRBJ2-7; D perhaps matches TRBD2 (5 bases). CDR1 is MDHEN and CDR2 is SYDVKM in the germline V gene. CDR3 length: 12 amino acids. The V end lost 2 bases, the J end lost 9 bases, and 11 bases lay between the germline ends. The CDR3 loop reads CASSLPEGRQYV. The CDR3 DNA reads TGTGCCAGCAGTTTACCCGAGGGTAGGCAGTACGTC.

The chain combines TRBV6-2 or TRBV6-3 with TRBJ2-7; D uncertain. In germline, CDR1 is MNHEY, CDR2 SVGEGT. Between the trimmed V and J ends, which lost 6 bases and 7 bases, there was a span of 13 bases. This CDR3 is built from 12 residues. CDR3 residues: CASSQKTREQYF. The CDR3 region has the DNA TGTGCCAGCAGCCAAAAAACGAGGGAGCAGTACTTC.

The gene calls are TRBV5-5 and TRBJ2-5, with D tentatively TRBD2 (6 bases). Germline loops: CDR1 SGHKS, CDR2 YYEKEE (reference sequence). This CDR3 is built from 16 residues. Trimming removed 1 base at V and 3 bases at J, with 16 bases between. CDR3 region: CASSLYGGVREETQYF. In nucleotides, the CDR3 is TGTGCCAGCAGCTTGTATGGCGGGGTACGGGAAGAGACCCAGTACTTC. The whole variable domain, filled in from reference TRBV5-5 and TRBJ2-5, reads DAGVTQSPTHLIKTRGQQVTLRCSPISGHKSVSWYQQVLGQGPQFIFQYYEKEERGRGNFPDRFSARQFPNYSSELNVNALLLGDSALYLCASSLYGGVREETQYFGPGTRLLVL.

This clone was seen a handful of times. The rearrangement joins TRBV24-1 to TRBJ1-1; D is possibly TRBD1 (6 bases). The CDR3 length is 15 residues. Germline-derived CDR1 and CDR2 are KGHDR and SFDVKD. Trimming pared 3 bases from V and 1 base from J, leaving 11 bases between. CDR3 nucleotide sequence: TGTGCCACCAGTGATCACAGGGAGACGAACACTGAAGCTTTCTTT. Its translation is CATSDHRETNTEAFF.

This clone was picked up one time. J is TRBJ2-2 and V is TRBV7-6; the D gene is possibly TRBD1 (6 bases). The CDR3 sequence is 16 residues long. V lost 2 bases and J 0 bases, leaving 10 bases between the germline ends. CDR1 is SGHVS and CDR2 is FNYEAQ in the germline V gene. The CDR3 coding sequence is TGTGCCAGCAGCTTACCGCCAGGGGCGAACACCGGGGAGCTGTTTTTT. It encodes CASSLPPGANTGELFF.

The chain couples TRBV5-5 to TRBJ2-1; D is undetermined. The V gene lost 0 bases and the J gene lost 6 bases, with 7 bases spanning the gap. This CDR3 is 13 amino acids long. The germline V gene has CDR1 SGHKS and CDR2 YYEKEE (reference sequence). For the CDR3, the DNA is TGTGCCAGCAGCTTGGTGCGATCCAATGAGCAGTTCTTC. Residues: CASSLVRSNEQFF.

The chain employs TRBV7-8 and TRBJ2-3; tentative D call: TRBD2 (6 bases). This CDR3 comprises 16 residues. CDR1 and CDR2 from the germline V gene are SGHVS and FQNEAQ. V shed 1 base and J shed 2 bases, with 13 bases lying between them. In DNA form, the CDR3 reads TGTGCCAGCAGCTTAGTCCCTAGCGTGGCCACAGATACGCAGTATTTT. Protein: CASSLVPSVATDTQYF.

V and J are TRBV6-1 and TRBJ1-4, with no clear D. Trimming took off 0 bases at V and 8 bases at J, with 16 bases between the two ends. The CDR3 spans 16 residues. CDR1 MNHNS and CDR2 SASEGT come from the germline V gene. The CDR3: CASSEARLGNREKLFF. The CDR3 DNA is TGTGCCAGCAGTGAAGCGCGTCTAGGCAATCGAGAAAAACTGTTTTTT.

The chain has TRBV5-1 and TRBJ1-2; the match to TRBD1 covers 9 bases. The germline V gene has CDR1 SGHRS and CDR2 YFSETQ. The CDR3 extends over 18 amino acids. V was pared by 0 bases and J by 1 base, with 10 bases of the junction left unmatched. CDR3 loop: CASSLGLLTGQGNYGYTF. The CDR3 nucleotides are TGCGCCAGCAGCTTGGGCCTACTGACGGGACAGGGTAACTATGGCTACACCTTC.

V gene TRBV6-5 combines with J gene TRBJ1-1; TRBD1 might be the D (6 bases). Trimming stripped 8 bases from V and 0 bases from J, with 13 bases between. Germline V lookup: CDR1 MNHEY, CDR2 SVGAGI. This CDR3 has 14 amino acids. The chain's CDR3 is CASLGGQMNTEAFF. CDR3 in DNA: TGTGCCAGCCTCGGAGGACAGATGAACACTGAAGCTTTCTTT.

This rearrangement joins TRBV4-2 to TRBJ2-2; 7 nucleotides align to TRBD1. The CDR3 spans 14 residues. Trimming removed 3 bases from V and 6 bases from J; junction bases left unmatched: 4. Germline assignment: CDR1 LGHNA and CDR2 YNFKEQ. The CDR3 loop reads CASSQTGTAGELFF. CDR3 nucleotide sequence: TGTGCCAGCAGCCAGACCGGGACAGCCGGGGAGCTGTTTTTT.

The chain recombines TRBV5-1 with TRBJ1-2; 12 bases fit TRBD1. The CDR3 sequence is 15 residues long. J gave up 7 bases and V 2 bases, and 6 bases lay outside the gene matches. Germline assignment: CDR1 SGHRS and CDR2 YFSETQ. Here the CDR3 DNA reads TGCGCCAGCAGCTTAGGGGGACAGGGGGCCGGTGGCTACACCTTC. Residues: CASSLGGQGAGGYTF. The variable domain in full, completed from reference TRBV5-1 and TRBJ1-2, reads KAGVTQTPRYLIKTRGQQVTLSCSPISGHRSVSWYQQTPGQGLQFLFEYFSETQRNKGNFPGRFSGRQFSNSRSEMNVSTLELGDSALYLCASSLGGQGAGGYTFGSGTRLTVV.